The 17 T cell receptor beta chains listed next were all sequenced from one sample in a study of identifying expanded T cells in peripheral blood. Produced via immunoSEQ multiplex PCR; TCRdb's table is partial and in-frame only. The sample contains around 90,000 clones, around 88% of which appear only once. Sequences were obtained from blood. The receptor set was obtained from a person aged 18-70 years in good health.

The chain combines TRBV28 with TRBJ1-2; D not resolved. The CDR3 is 14 amino acids. Germline CDR1 MDHEN, CDR2 SYDVKM. Between the trimmed V and J ends, which lost 8 bases and 4 bases, there was a span of 17 bases. CDR3 nucleotide sequence: TGTGCCAGCCAGGCCGCGGCCTCTTTCTATGGCTACACCTTC. It codes for CASQAAASFYGYTF.

The V call is TRBV5-4, the J call TRBJ2-7; D is possibly TRBD1 or TRBD2 (5 bases each). With 0 bases removed from V and 0 bases from J, the gap between germline ends came to 10 bases. Germline-derived CDR1 and CDR2 are SGHNT and YYREEE (reference sequence). This CDR3 has 15 amino acids. The CDR3 region has the DNA TGTGCCAGCAGCTTGGGTTCGGGGCTCTCCTACGAGCAGTACTTC. Translated, it gives CASSLGSGLSYEQYF.

The chain is built from TRBV5-4 and TRBJ1-1; 8 bases are shared with TRBD1. CDR1 SGHNT and CDR2 YYREEE come from the germline V gene (reference sequence). The V and J ends lost 3 bases and 5 bases, in that order; junction bases with no gene match: 12. This CDR3 comprises 16 residues. The CDR3 coding sequence is TGTGCCAGCAGCTCCCCCGGACAGGGCCAGAAAACTGAAGCTTTCTTT. It specifies CASSSPGQGQKTEAFF.

The rearrangement uses TRBV19 and TRBJ2-7; TRBD1 agrees at 12 bases. CDR3 length: 14 residues. The trim removed 5 bases at V and 5 bases at J, leaving 4 bases unmatched. Germline CDR1 and CDR2: LNHDA and SQIVND (reference sequence). CDR3 protein: CASSAGQGAHEQYF. As DNA, the CDR3 is TGTGCCAGTAGTGCGGGACAGGGGGCCCACGAGCAGTACTTC.

The CDR3 here is CAWTGDRGNYGYTF. The CDR3 bases are TGTGCCTGGACCGGGGACAGGGGTAACTATGGCTACACCTTC. The J gene is TRBJ1-2, the V gene TRBV30; 10 nucleotides match TRBD1. The CDR3 runs to 14 residues. Germline V lookup: CDR1 GTSNPN, CDR2 SVGIG (reference sequence). Trimming took 4 bases from V and 1 from J; bases not matched to a gene: 3. Using reference TRBV30 and TRBJ1-2 for the parts outside the CDR3, the full variable domain is SQTIHQWPATLVQPVGSPLSLECTVEGTSNPNLYWYRQAAGRGLQLLFYSVGIGQISSEVPQNLSASRPQDRQFILSSKKLLLSDSGFYLCAWTGDRGNYGYTFGSGTRLTVV.

The chain uses TRBV7-7 and TRBJ2-5, with 9 bases fitting TRBD1. The V gene end was trimmed by 1 base and the J gene end by 2 bases; junction bases not matched to a gene: 2. This CDR3 region has 15 residues. Germline CDR1 is SSHAT and CDR2 is FNYEAQ (reference sequence). The chain's CDR3 is CASSLEGQGQETQYF. CDR3 coding DNA: TGTGCCAGCAGCTTAGAGGGACAGGGACAAGAGACCCAGTACTTC. The variable domain in full, completed from reference TRBV7-7 and TRBJ2-5, reads GAGVSQSPRYKVTKRGQDVTLRCDPISSHATLYWYQQALGQGPEFLTYFNYEAQPDKSGLPSDRFSAERPEGSISTLTIQRTEQRDSAMYRCASSLEGQGQETQYFGPGTRLLVL.

This clone was seen a few times. This sequence joins TRBV18 and TRBJ2-3; TRBD2 agrees at 9 bases. The CDR3 runs to 17 residues. Losses at the gene ends were 0 bases for V and 6 bases for J; bases not matched to a gene: 10. Per germline, CDR1 KGHSH and CDR2 LQKENI. Written as DNA, the CDR3 is TGTGCCAGCTCACCACCGATTAGCGGGGGCGGTGCGGATACGCAGTATTTT. It encodes CASSPPISGGGADTQYF.

The count of this clone is one. The chain combines TRBV7-2 with TRBJ2-7; D is uncertain. V was trimmed by 3 bases and J by 6 bases, leaving 6 bases between them. This CDR3 is built from 11 residues. Germline assignment: CDR1 SGHTA and CDR2 FQGNSA. This CDR3 reads CASSFAREQYF. The CDR3 region has the DNA TGTGCCAGCAGCTTCGCCCGCGAGCAGTACTTC.

The rearrangement links TRBV9 to TRBJ2-3, with a weak D call TRBD2 (5 bases). The CDR3 length is 15 residues. Trimming pared 0 bases from V and 0 bases from J, leaving 8 bases between. CDR1 and CDR2 from the germline V gene are SGDLS and YYNGEE. CDR3 nucleotides: TGTGCCAGCAGCGTAGGAAGCGGAAGCACAGATACGCAGTATTTT. It specifies CASSVGSGSTDTQYF.

The CDR3 loop reads CASSLEGRAGGRHNEQFF. The CDR3 DNA is TGTGCCAGCAGCTTAGAGGGGCGTGCGGGAGGGCGACACAATGAGCAGTTCTTC. The V call is TRBV7-2, the J call TRBJ2-1; 9 nucleotides align to TRBD2. The CDR3 totals 18 residues. CDR1 and CDR2 from the germline V gene are SGHTA and FQGNSA. With V trimmed by 1 base and J by 5 bases, 12 bases remained unmatched.

The rearrangement links TRBV6-6 to TRBJ2-7; no clear D. The germline gives CDR1 MNHNY, CDR2 SVGAGI (reference sequence). Trimming left V 0 bases short and J 4 bases short, with 10 bases between. The CDR3 has 14 amino acids. CDR3 nucleotides: TGTGCCAGCAGTTACTCCCGGACCCGTTACGAGCAGTACTTC. This sequence encodes CASSYSRTRYEQYF.

This chain links TRBV11-3 with TRBJ2-5, with TRBD2 matching 10 bases. This CDR3 has 15 residues. V lost 5 bases, J lost 1 base, and 4 bases stayed unmatched. Per germline, CDR1 SGHNT and CDR2 YENEEA. CDR3 sequence: CASSKREGSQETQYF. The CDR3 DNA is TGTGCCAGCAGCAAGCGGGAGGGCTCCCAAGAGACCCAGTACTTC.

This clone has just one count. V and J are TRBV27 and TRBJ2-3; D gene ambiguous. The CDR3 is 13 amino acids. CDR1 is MNHEY and CDR2 is SMNVEV in the germline V gene (reference sequence). V was clipped by 4 bases and J by 2 bases, with 7 bases between them. CDR3 sequence (DNA): TGTGCCAGCAGTTCCGGTCCCACAGATACGCAGTATTTT. Translation gives CASSSGPTDTQYF.

The chain links TRBV7-3 to TRBJ2-5, with D possibly TRBD1 on 6 matching bases. The CDR3 has 15 residues. V was clipped by 4 bases and J by 1 base, with 13 bases between them. Germline assignment: CDR1 SGHTA and CDR2 FQGTGA. The DNA for the CDR3 is TGTGCCAGCAGCTCCCTTTGGACAGCCCAAGAGACCCAGTACTTC. It encodes CASSSLWTAQETQYF.

This rearrangement joins TRBV5-1 to TRBJ2-3, with D possibly being TRBD1 or TRBD2 (5 bases each). Germline loops: CDR1 SGHRS, CDR2 YFSETQ. The V end lost 1 base, the J end lost 4 bases, and 16 bases lay between the germline ends. There are 16 residues in the CDR3. The CDR3 coding sequence is TGCGCCAGCAGCTTGAAAGGTCTGCAGGGAGCAGATACGCAGTATTTT. Residues: CASSLKGLQGADTQYF.

The chain links TRBV4-3 to TRBJ2-7, with D possibly being TRBD2 (5 bases). Germline V lookup: CDR1 LGHNA, CDR2 YSLEER. The CDR3 extends over 14 amino acids. The V gene lost 0 bases and the J gene lost 1 base, with 7 bases spanning the gap. The CDR3 here is CASSQDEGSYEQYF. In DNA, the CDR3 is TGCGCCAGCAGCCAAGATGAGGGTTCCTACGAGCAGTACTTC.

This chain links TRBV4-3 with TRBJ2-1; no firm D call. The germline V gene has CDR1 LGHNA and CDR2 YSLEER. This CDR3 has 14 residues. The germline V and J ends were trimmed by 0 bases and 3 bases, with 6 bases remaining between them. CDR3 protein: CASSQEGSYNEQFF. In nucleotides, the CDR3 is TGCGCCAGCAGCCAAGAGGGCAGCTACAATGAGCAGTTCTTC.